The clone carrying this TCR beta chain was counted at least ten times. iRepertoire HTBI primers and Arm-PCR of CDR3 regions built TCR beta libraries. Each CDR3 protein gets one entry after TCRdb re-called the multiplex PCR reads with MiXCR. The sample shows about 460,000 distinct CDR3 sequences, around 15% of them seen only once. Time point indicated: newly diagnosed GD, antithyroid drugs for less than 3 months. From PBMCs, RNA was extracted and then used to make the TCR library. The record originates from a study of regulatory T cells in long-lasting Graves disease. With V trimmed by 2 bases and J by 7 bases, 5 bases remained unmatched. The germline V gene encodes CDR1 MNHEY and CDR2 SMNVEV (reference sequence). The CDR3 contains 15 residues. These same data were also listed under a study on T cells in Graves' hyperthyroidism and ophthalmopathy. This second study says: First-round RT-PCR of the TCR CDR3 relied on the HTBI primer set.

Sample: peripheral blood mononuclear cells (PBMCs), taken at new diagnosis, from a patient treated with antithyroid drugs. This receptor was taken from a woman in her forties or fifties with Graves disease. V usage is TRBV27 and J usage is TRBJ2-2; 9 bases are a match to TRBD2. CDR3 in amino acids: CASSLTRSGSGELFF. The CDR3 DNA is TGTGCCAGCAGTTTAACACGTAGCGGGAGCGGGGAGCTGTTTTTT.